The 31 T cell receptor beta chains below all came from one sample that was sequenced in a study of blood T cell repertoires in COVID-19. The protocol was immunoSEQ multiplex PCR, while the TCRdb copy is restricted to in-frame clones and leaves out a portion. The sample contains about 150,000 clones, around 82% of which appear only once. Sample: peripheral blood. All receptors come from an elderly man with COVID-19, enrolled during active disease.

The rearrangement links TRBV11-3 to TRBJ2-7; TRBD1 agrees at 11 bases. The V gene's germline CDR1 is SGHNT and CDR2 YENEEA. The CDR3 is 15 residues long. J lost 2 bases, V lost 7 bases, and 7 bases had no gene match. CDR3 coding DNA: TGTGCCAGCAAAAGGACAGGGGGCCGAGCCTACGAGCAGTACTTC. Encoded protein: CASKRTGGRAYEQYF.

The sample holds a few counts of this clone. The rearrangement links TRBV19 to TRBJ1-2, with D hard to call. V gave up 6 bases and J gave up 8 bases, with 13 bases separating them. Germline V gene sequence: CDR1 LNHDA, CDR2 SQIVND (reference sequence). The CDR3 runs 12 residues. The CDR3 DNA reads as TGTGCCAGTAGCTCTCGGCAGGCGGGCTACACCTTC. This gives the protein CASSSRQAGYTF.

The chain recombines TRBV5-1 with TRBJ1-3; the D gene is possibly TRBD1 (5 bases). Germline CDR1 SGHRS, CDR2 YFSETQ. The CDR3 is 16 residues long. The V and J ends lost 2 bases and 2 bases respectively, with 14 bases between them. The CDR3 is CASSLTPRDAGNTIYF. The CDR3 DNA follows: TGCGCCAGCAGCTTAACTCCCAGGGATGCTGGAAACACCATATATTTT.

The rearrangement joins TRBV6-5 to TRBJ1-6, with no clear D. V was clipped by 2 bases and J by 5 bases, with 7 bases between them. The CDR3 spans 14 residues. Germline CDR1 is MNHEY and CDR2 is SVGAGI. CDR3 DNA sequence: TGTGCCAGCAGTTACCGGGGTCATAATTCACCCCTCCACTTT. Encoded protein: CASSYRGHNSPLHF.

The rearrangement joins TRBV2 to TRBJ1-5, with TRBD1 matching over 7 bases. Germline CDR1 reads SNHLY; CDR2 reads FYNNEI. Unmatched junction bases numbered 5, after V lost 6 bases and J lost 3 bases. The CDR3 extends over 14 amino acids. CDR3 sequence: CASSGDRFNQPQHF. The CDR3 DNA sequence: TGTGCCAGCAGCGGGGACAGATTCAATCAGCCCCAGCATTTT.

The V gene is TRBV4-2, the J gene TRBJ2-7, with 7 bases fitting TRBD1. The germline gives CDR1 LGHNA, CDR2 YNFKEQ. The CDR3 is 16 amino acids. J was trimmed by 3 bases and V by 1 base; bases with no gene match: 9. The CDR3: CASSQGFETGSYEQYF. The CDR3 bases are TGTGCCAGCAGCCAAGGCTTCGAGACAGGGAGCTACGAGCAGTACTTC.

This sequence joins TRBV28 and TRBJ2-1; D gene uncertain. Trimming left V 6 bases short and J 4 bases short, with 4 bases between. The CDR3 is 11 residues long. The germline V gene encodes CDR1 MDHEN and CDR2 SYDVKM. The CDR3 coding sequence is TGTGCCAGCAGCCTATACAATGAGCAGTTCTTC. Protein product: CASSLYNEQFF.

The CDR3 spells CSAGGTERYEQYF. The CDR3 DNA is TGCAGTGCTGGTGGGACAGAAAGGTACGAGCAGTACTTC. The rearrangement joins TRBV20-1 to TRBJ2-7; 7 positions agree with TRBD1. Germline values: CDR1 DFQATT, CDR2 SNEGSKA (reference sequence). The CDR3 sequence is 13 residues long. V dropped 5 bases and J dropped 4; count of bases not matched to a gene: 8.

This rearrangement joins TRBV4-3 to TRBJ1-5; D not certain. V was trimmed by 0 bases and J by 1 base, leaving 10 bases between them. The CDR3 extends over 16 amino acids. Germline CDR1 reads LGHNA; CDR2 reads YSLEER. The CDR3 DNA follows: TGCGCCAGCAGCCAAGATGGCGGAGTGAGCAATCAGCCCCAGCATTTT. Protein product: CASSQDGGVSNQPQHF.

The genes are TRBV5-1 and TRBJ2-1; 9 bases map to TRBD2. The CDR3 has 15 amino acids. The V segment lost 4 bases and the J segment 5 bases; nucleotides outside the gene matches: 7. The germline CDR1 and CDR2 sequences are SGHRS and YFSETQ. Here the CDR3 reads CASSLPSGDNNEQFF. CDR3 DNA: TGCGCCAGCAGCCTCCCTAGCGGGGACAACAATGAGCAGTTCTTC.

The chain combines TRBV12-3 or TRBV12-4 with TRBJ1-2; 7 positions agree with TRBD1. J was trimmed by 4 bases and V by 6 bases; bases with no gene match: 5. CDR3 length equals 13 residues. CDR3 sequence: CASRTGTAYGYTF. The CDR3 DNA reads TGTGCCAGCAGAACCGGGACAGCCTATGGCTACACCTTC.

This chain connects TRBV5-6 to TRBJ2-3; weak D call: TRBD2 (6 bases). Trimming removed 3 bases at V and 5 bases at J, with 10 bases between. This CDR3 is built from 13 residues. Germline V gene data show CDR1 as SGHDT and CDR2 as YYEEEE. CDR3 region: CASSSGLEDTQYF. The DNA for the CDR3 is TGTGCCAGCAGCTCGGGACTCGAAGATACGCAGTATTTT.

V gene TRBV15 combines with J gene TRBJ2-3, with a tentative D call TRBD2 (5 bases). CDR3 length equals 17 residues. The germline V and J ends were trimmed by 0 bases and 0 bases, with 13 bases remaining between them. Germline V lookup: CDR1 LNHNV, CDR2 YYDKDF (reference sequence). The CDR3 sequence: CATSRDRKLVSTDTQYF. DNA for the CDR3: TGTGCCACCAGCAGAGATCGAAAACTAGTCAGCACAGATACGCAGTATTTT.

The table lists this clone with a count of one. The chain has TRBV14 and TRBJ2-3, with 9 bases lining up with TRBD2. The CDR3 covers 16 residues. J gave up 2 bases and V 1 base, and 4 bases lay outside the gene matches. Germline CDR1 reads SGHDN; CDR2 reads FVKESK. CDR3 residues: CASSQVAGAFTDTQYF. The CDR3 DNA is TGTGCCAGCAGCCAAGTAGCGGGGGCCTTCACAGATACGCAGTATTTT.

The rearrangement links TRBV3-1 (or the pseudogene TRBV3-2) to TRBJ1-2; D possibly corresponds to TRBD1 (6 bases). The CDR3 sequence is 16 residues long. Germline assignment: CDR1 LGHDT and CDR2 YNNKEL (reference sequence). Trimming took 1 base from V and 4 from J, leaving 16 bases between them. The CDR3 DNA sequence: TGTGCCAGCAGCCAAGTGGCCTTTTCACAGGGCTATGGCTACACCTTC. It encodes CASSQVAFSQGYGYTF.

The rearrangement uses TRBV5-1 and TRBJ2-3, with TRBD1 matching over 7 bases. The germline gives CDR1 SGHRS, CDR2 YFSETQ. V trimming: 3 bases; J trimming: 3 bases; junction bases outside the gene matches: 1. The CDR3 has 13 amino acids. Here the CDR3 reads CASSSQGTDTQYF. The DNA for the CDR3 is TGCGCCAGCAGCTCACAGGGGACAGATACGCAGTATTTT.

A remark on this clone: Other DNA sequences within the sample encode an identical CDR3. CDR3 residues: CASSLQGGTEAFF. CDR3 in DNA: TGTGCCAGCAGTCTCCAGGGGGGCACTGAAGCTTTCTTT. This chain joins TRBV7-9 and TRBJ1-1; 7 nucleotides align to TRBD1. Germline loops: CDR1 SEHNR, CDR2 FQNEAQ (reference sequence). CDR3 size: 13 residues. With 6 bases clipped from V and 4 bases from J, the junction kept 5 bases outside the gene matches.

The V call is TRBV10-1, the J call TRBJ1-2; 7 bases are a match to TRBD1. The CDR3 runs to 18 residues. The J segment lost 0 bases and the V segment lost 3 bases, leaving 13 bases of the junction unmatched. Germline CDR1 reads WNHNN; CDR2 reads SYGVQD (reference sequence). The DNA of the CDR3 is TGCGCCAGCAGTGACGGGACAGCTCAGAGTGGTACTAACTATGGCTACACCTTC. This encodes CASSDGTAQSGTNYGYTF.

This clone was seen a handful of times. The CDR3 DNA sequence: TGTGCCAGCAGCCAAGATGCGCGCAGGGAAGGCGAGCAGTACTTC. Its protein is CASSQDARREGEQYF. The chain couples TRBV3-1 (or the pseudogene TRBV3-2) to TRBJ2-7, with a possible D match to TRBD1 (5 bases). V gave up 0 bases and J gave up 6 bases, with 15 bases separating them. There are 15 residues in the CDR3. CDR1 and CDR2 from the germline V gene are LGHDT and YNNKEL (reference sequence).

The V call is TRBV24-1, the J call TRBJ2-3, with D perhaps TRBD1 (5 bases). The CDR3 is 13 residues long. Trimming removed 4 bases from V and 5 bases from J, with 9 bases in between. Germline V gene sequence: CDR1 KGHDR, CDR2 SFDVKD. In DNA form, the CDR3 reads TGTGCCACCAGTGACTCTAGGGGAGATACGCAGTATTTT. It specifies CATSDSRGDTQYF.

The J gene is TRBJ2-1, the V gene TRBV2; D is perhaps TRBD2 (6 bases). Germline CDR1 SNHLY, CDR2 FYNNEI. V shed 2 bases and J shed 8 bases, with 19 bases lying between them. The CDR3 consists of 16 residues. CDR3: CASSETVGGVLDEQFF. The CDR3 nucleotides read TGTGCCAGCAGTGAAACGGTTGGCGGGGTATTGGATGAGCAGTTCTTC.

The V and J genes are TRBV5-4 and TRBJ2-1; 15 bases are shared with TRBD2. The germline CDR1 and CDR2 sequences are SGHNT and YYREEE (reference sequence). The CDR3 is 15 amino acids. Unmatched junction bases numbered 2, after V lost 3 bases and J lost 7 bases. The CDR3 DNA is TGTGCCAGCAGCTCTGGGACTAGCGGGGGGAATGAGCAGTTCTTC. Translated: CASSSGTSGGNEQFF.

The chain couples TRBV12-3 or TRBV12-4 to TRBJ1-5; D is perhaps TRBD1 (6 bases). The CDR3 loop spans 13 amino acids. Trimming removed 7 bases at V and 4 bases at J, with 11 bases between. The CDR3 is CASTVDRNQPQHF. Here the CDR3 DNA reads TGTGCCAGCACCGTAGACAGGAATCAGCCCCAGCATTTT.

The chain joins TRBV19 to TRBJ1-1; 8 bases are shared with TRBD1. Germline V gene sequence: CDR1 LNHDA, CDR2 SQIVND (reference sequence). With V trimmed by 6 bases and J by 4 bases, 19 bases remained unmatched. The CDR3 totals 18 residues. The DNA for the CDR3 is TGTGCCAGTAGCCCACCCCCCGGGGCAGGGGGCGCGATCACTGAAGCTTTCTTT. This codes for CASSPPPGAGGAITEAFF.

The chain is built from TRBV6-6 and TRBJ1-4, with D maybe TRBD1 (5 bases). The V gene lost 2 bases and the J gene lost 8 bases, with 18 bases spanning the gap. Per the germline V gene, CDR1 is MNHNY and CDR2 is SVGAGI (reference sequence). CDR3 length: 16 amino acids. The CDR3: CASSYPGGGMPEKLFF. CDR3 coding DNA: TGTGCCAGCAGTTACCCCGGTGGGGGGATGCCCGAAAAACTGTTTTTT.

The rearrangement joins TRBV6-5 to TRBJ1-2; D unresolved. Germline assignment: CDR1 MNHEY and CDR2 SVGAGI. V was trimmed by 0 bases and J by 8 bases, leaving 13 bases between them. The CDR3 has 14 residues. CDR3 nucleotide sequence: TGTGCCAGCAGTTACTCGATAGGCGGCCAGGGCTACACCTTC. Translating it yields CASSYSIGGQGYTF.

Points on this clone: Distinct nucleotide sequences in the sample also encode this CDR3. V gene TRBV6-1 combines with J gene TRBJ1-5; unclear D gene. Germline loops: CDR1 MNHNS, CDR2 SASEGT. The CDR3 sequence is 13 residues long. V gave up 3 bases and J gave up 2 bases, with 5 bases separating them. The CDR3 loop reads CASSDQGNQPQHF. In DNA form, the CDR3 reads TGTGCCAGCAGTGACCAGGGCAATCAGCCCCAGCATTTT.

The chain joins TRBV6-5 to TRBJ2-7, with TRBD1 matching over 10 bases. This CDR3 has 13 amino acids. Per germline, CDR1 MNHEY and CDR2 SVGAGI. V shed 6 bases and J 6 bases; nucleotides not matched to a gene: 5. CDR3 residues: CASSRDRGAEQYF. The CDR3 nucleotides read TGTGCCAGCAGCCGGGACAGGGGCGCCGAGCAGTACTTC.

The CDR3 spells CASSPGQGGYGYTF. CDR3 bases: TGTGCCAGCAGCCCGGGACAGGGTGGCTATGGCTACACCTTC. This chain joins TRBV7-9 and TRBJ1-2; 9 bases map to TRBD1. This CDR3 has 14 amino acids. Per the germline V gene, CDR1 is SEHNR and CDR2 is FQNEAQ (reference sequence). V lost 5 bases, J lost 4 bases, and 5 bases stayed unmatched.

Regarding this clone: The sample holds other DNA sequences that translate to the same CDR3. The chain couples TRBV5-1 to TRBJ1-4, with a tentative D call TRBD1 (5 bases). The V end was cut by 2 bases, the J end by 0 bases, with 5 bases between. The length of the CDR3 is 14 residues. The V gene's germline CDR1 is SGHRS and CDR2 YFSETQ. Here the CDR3 reads CASSLGATNEKLFF. CDR3 nucleotides: TGCGCCAGCAGCTTAGGGGCAACTAATGAAAAACTGTTTTTT.

This chain joins TRBV5-1 and TRBJ2-7, with D tentatively TRBD1 (5 bases). Germline-derived CDR1 and CDR2 are SGHRS and YFSETQ. V lost 2 bases to trimming and J lost 6 bases, with 9 bases between them. CDR3 length: 12 amino acids. As DNA, the CDR3 is TGCGCCAGCAGCTTTTCGACAGCCGAGCAGTACTTC. The encoded protein is CASSFSTAEQYF.